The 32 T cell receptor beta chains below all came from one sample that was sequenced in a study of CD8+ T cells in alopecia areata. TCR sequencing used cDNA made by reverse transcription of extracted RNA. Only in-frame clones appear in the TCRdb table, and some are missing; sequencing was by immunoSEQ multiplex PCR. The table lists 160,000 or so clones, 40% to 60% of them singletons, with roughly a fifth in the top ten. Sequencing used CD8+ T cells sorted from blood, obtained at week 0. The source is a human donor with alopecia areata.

CDR3 in amino acids: CASSPTDGDYEQYF. The CDR3 region has the DNA TGTGCCAGCAGCCCAACCGACGGTGACTACGAGCAGTACTTC. The chain is built from TRBV11-2 and TRBJ2-7, with no clear D. V was shortened by 5 bases and J by 3 bases, with 14 bases between the two germline ends. This CDR3 contains 14 residues. CDR1 SGHAT and CDR2 FQNNGV come from the germline V gene.

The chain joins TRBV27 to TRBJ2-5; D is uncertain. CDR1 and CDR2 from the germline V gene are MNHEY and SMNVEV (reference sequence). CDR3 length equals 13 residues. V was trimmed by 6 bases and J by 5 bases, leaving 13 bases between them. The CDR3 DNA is TGTGCCAGCAGCCCCCGGGTCGAGGAGACCCAGTACTTC. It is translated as CASSPRVEETQYF.

The DNA for the CDR3 is TGCGCCAGCAGCCAAGACGGGGTGGTAGCCAAAAACATTCAGTACTTC. As protein: CASSQDGVVAKNIQYF. The gene calls are TRBV4-3 and TRBJ2-4; possible D gene TRBD2, 5 bases. Trimming shortened V by 0 bases and J by 0 bases, and 9 bases separated the two germline ends. Germline V lookup: CDR1 LGHNA, CDR2 YSLEER. The CDR3 runs to 16 residues.

In DNA form, the CDR3 reads TGTGCCAGCAGCCAAGAGGAGAGGACTATTCAGTACTTC. Its translation: CASSQEERTIQYF. The gene calls are TRBV16 and TRBJ2-4; a possible D gene is TRBD2 (5 bases). The CDR3 totals 13 residues. The ends were cut back, 2 bases at V and 10 bases at J, with 12 bases in the middle. Germline V gene data show CDR1 as KGHSY and CDR2 as FQNENV.

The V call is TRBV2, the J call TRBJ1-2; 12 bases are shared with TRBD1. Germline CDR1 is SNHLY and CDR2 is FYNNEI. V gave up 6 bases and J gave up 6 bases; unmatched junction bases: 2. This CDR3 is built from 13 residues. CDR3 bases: TGTGCCAGCAGGGGACAGGGGGCTGATGGCTACACCTTC. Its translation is CASRGQGADGYTF.

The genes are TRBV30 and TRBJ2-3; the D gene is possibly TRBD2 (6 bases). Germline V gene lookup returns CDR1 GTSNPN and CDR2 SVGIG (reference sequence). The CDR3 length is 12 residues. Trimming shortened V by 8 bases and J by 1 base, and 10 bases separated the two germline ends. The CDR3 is CAGSGRTDTQYF. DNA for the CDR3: TGTGCCGGAAGCGGGCGCACAGATACGCAGTATTTT.

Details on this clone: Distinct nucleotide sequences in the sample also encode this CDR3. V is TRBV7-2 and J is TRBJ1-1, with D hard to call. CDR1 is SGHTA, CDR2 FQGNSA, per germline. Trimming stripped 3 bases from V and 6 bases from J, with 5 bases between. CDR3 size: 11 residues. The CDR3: CASSFGAEAFF. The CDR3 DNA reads TGTGCCAGCAGCTTCGGGGCTGAAGCTTTCTTT.

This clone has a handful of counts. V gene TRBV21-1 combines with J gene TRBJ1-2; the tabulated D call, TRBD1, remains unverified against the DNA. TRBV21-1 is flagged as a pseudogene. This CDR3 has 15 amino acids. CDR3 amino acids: CASSKPEGGGYGYTF. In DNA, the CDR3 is TGTGCCAGCAGCAAACCCGAAGGGGGTGGCTATGGCTACACCTTC.

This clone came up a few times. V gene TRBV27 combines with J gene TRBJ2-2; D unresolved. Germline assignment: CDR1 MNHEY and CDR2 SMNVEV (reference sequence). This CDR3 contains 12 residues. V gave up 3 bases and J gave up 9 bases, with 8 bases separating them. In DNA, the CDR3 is TGTGCCAGCAGTTTCTCGGCCCGGGAGCTGTTTTTT. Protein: CASSFSARELFF.

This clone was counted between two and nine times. CDR3 in DNA: TGTGCCAGCAGCGTAGTAGGGGGCGAAGGATCCGAGCAGTACTTC. Its translation: CASSVVGGEGSEQYF. The genes are TRBV9 and TRBJ2-7, with 7 bases lining up with TRBD1. Germline assignment: CDR1 SGDLS and CDR2 YYNGEE. There are 15 residues in the CDR3. V trimming: 0 bases; J trimming: 6 bases; junction bases outside the gene matches: 9.

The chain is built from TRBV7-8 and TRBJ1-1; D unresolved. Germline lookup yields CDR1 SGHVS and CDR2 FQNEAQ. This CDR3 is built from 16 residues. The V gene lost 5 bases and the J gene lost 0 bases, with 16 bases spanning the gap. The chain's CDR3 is CASSPGLIAVNTEAFF. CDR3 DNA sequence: TGTGCCAGCAGCCCCGGACTTATCGCCGTGAACACTGAAGCTTTCTTT.

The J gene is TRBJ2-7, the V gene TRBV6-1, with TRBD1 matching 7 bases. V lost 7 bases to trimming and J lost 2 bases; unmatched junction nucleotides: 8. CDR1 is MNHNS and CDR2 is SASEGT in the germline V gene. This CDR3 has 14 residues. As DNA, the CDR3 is TGTGCCAGCATTAACGACAGGGTCGCCTACGAGCAGTACTTC. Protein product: CASINDRVAYEQYF.

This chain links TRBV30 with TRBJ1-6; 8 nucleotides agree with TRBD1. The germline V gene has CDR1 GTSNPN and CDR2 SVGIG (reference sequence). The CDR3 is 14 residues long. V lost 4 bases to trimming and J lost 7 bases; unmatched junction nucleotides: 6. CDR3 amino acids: CAWTPGQENSPLHF. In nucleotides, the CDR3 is TGTGCCTGGACCCCGGGACAGGAAAATTCACCCCTCCACTTT.

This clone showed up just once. The CDR3 DNA reads as TGCAGCGCCCAAGGGACAGACTATGGCTACACCTTC. Translation gives CSAQGTDYGYTF. The genes are TRBV29-1 and TRBJ1-2; 7 bases map to TRBD1. V trimming: 7 bases; J trimming: 3 bases; junction bases outside the gene matches: 5. CDR3 length equals 12 residues. The V gene's germline CDR1 is SQVTM and CDR2 ANQGSEA.

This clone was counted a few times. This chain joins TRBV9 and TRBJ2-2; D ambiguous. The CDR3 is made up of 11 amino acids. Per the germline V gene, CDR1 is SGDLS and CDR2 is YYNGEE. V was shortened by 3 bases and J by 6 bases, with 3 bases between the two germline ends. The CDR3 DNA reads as TGTGCCAGCAGCGGGTCCGGGGAGCTGTTTTTT. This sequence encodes CASSGSGELFF. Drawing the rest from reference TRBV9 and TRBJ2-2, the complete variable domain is DSGVTQTPKHLITATGQRVTLRCSPRSGDLSVYWYQQSLDQGLQFLIQYYNGEERAKGNILERFSAQQFPDLHSELNLSSLELGDSALYFCASSGSGELFFGEGSRLTVL.

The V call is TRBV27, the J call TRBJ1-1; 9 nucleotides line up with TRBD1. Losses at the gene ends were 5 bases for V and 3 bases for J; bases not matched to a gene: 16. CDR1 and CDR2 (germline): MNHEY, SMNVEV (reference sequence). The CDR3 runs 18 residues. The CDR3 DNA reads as TGTGCCAGCAGTCTTTCCCCGGGACAGGGTTCAAGGCACACTGAAGCTTTCTTT. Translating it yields CASSLSPGQGSRHTEAFF.

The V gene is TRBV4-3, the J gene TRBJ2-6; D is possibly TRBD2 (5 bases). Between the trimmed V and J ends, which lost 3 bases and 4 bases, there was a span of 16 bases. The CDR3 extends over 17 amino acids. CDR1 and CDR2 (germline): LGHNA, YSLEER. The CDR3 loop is CASSHASSGSGANVLTF. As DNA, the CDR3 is TGCGCCAGCAGCCATGCTTCCTCGGGGTCCGGGGCCAACGTCCTGACTTTC.

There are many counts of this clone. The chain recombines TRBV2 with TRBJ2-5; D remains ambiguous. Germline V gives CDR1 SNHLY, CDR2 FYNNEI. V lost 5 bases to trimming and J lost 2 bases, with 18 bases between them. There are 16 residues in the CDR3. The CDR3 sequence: CASSPTISGQQETQYF. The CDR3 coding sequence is TGTGCCAGCAGTCCAACCATAAGTGGGCAGCAAGAGACCCAGTACTTC.

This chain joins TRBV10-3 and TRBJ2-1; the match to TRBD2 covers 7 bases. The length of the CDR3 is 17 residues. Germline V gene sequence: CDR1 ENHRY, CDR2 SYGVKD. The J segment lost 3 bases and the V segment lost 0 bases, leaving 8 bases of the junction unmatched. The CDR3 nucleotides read TGTGCCATCAGTGAGTCATCGAGCGGGGCTTACTACAATGAGCAGTTCTTC. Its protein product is CAISESSSGAYYNEQFF.

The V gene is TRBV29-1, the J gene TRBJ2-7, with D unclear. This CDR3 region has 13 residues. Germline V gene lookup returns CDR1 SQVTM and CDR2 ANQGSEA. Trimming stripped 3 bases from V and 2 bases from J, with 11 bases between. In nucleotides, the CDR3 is TGCAGCGTTGAGTATGGCGCACCCTACGAGCAGTACTTC. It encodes CSVEYGAPYEQYF.

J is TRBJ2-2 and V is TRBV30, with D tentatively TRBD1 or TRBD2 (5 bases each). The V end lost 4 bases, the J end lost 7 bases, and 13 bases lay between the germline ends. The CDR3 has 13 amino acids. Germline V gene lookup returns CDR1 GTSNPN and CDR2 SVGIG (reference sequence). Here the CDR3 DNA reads TGTGCCTGGACAGAGGGGCTGGACGGGGAGCTGTTTTTT. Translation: CAWTEGLDGELFF.

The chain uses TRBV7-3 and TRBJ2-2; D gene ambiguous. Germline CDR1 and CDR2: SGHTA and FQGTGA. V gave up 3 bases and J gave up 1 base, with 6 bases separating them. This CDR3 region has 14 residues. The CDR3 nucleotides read TGTGCCAGCAGCTTGTTAGGGAACACCGGGGAGCTGTTTTTT. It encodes CASSLLGNTGELFF.

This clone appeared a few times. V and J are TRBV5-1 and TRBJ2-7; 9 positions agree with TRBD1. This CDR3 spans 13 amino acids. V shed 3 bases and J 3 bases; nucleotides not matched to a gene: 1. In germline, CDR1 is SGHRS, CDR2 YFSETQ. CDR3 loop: CASSWGQGYEQYF. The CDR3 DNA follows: TGCGCCAGCAGCTGGGGACAGGGCTACGAGCAGTACTTC.

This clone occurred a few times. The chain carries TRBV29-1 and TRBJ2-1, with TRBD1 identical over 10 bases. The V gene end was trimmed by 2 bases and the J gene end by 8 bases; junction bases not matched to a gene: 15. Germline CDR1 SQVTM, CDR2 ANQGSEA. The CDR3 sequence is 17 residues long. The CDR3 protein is CSVESGGGQGRWDEQFF. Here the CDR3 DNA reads TGCAGCGTTGAATCGGGCGGGGGACAGGGGAGATGGGATGAGCAGTTCTTC.

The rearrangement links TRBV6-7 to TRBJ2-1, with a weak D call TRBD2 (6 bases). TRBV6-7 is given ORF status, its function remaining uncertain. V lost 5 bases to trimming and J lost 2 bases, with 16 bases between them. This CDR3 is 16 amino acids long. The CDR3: CASSSRSSGTYNEQFF. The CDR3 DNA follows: TGTGCCAGCAGTAGCCGAAGTAGCGGTACCTACAATGAGCAGTTCTTC.

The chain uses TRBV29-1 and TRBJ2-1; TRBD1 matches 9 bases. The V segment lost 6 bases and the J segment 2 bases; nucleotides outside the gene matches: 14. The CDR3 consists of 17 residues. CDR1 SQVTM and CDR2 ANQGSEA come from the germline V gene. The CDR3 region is CSVPGTGIHTAYNEQFF. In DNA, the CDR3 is TGCAGCGTGCCCGGGACAGGGATACATACCGCCTACAATGAGCAGTTCTTC.

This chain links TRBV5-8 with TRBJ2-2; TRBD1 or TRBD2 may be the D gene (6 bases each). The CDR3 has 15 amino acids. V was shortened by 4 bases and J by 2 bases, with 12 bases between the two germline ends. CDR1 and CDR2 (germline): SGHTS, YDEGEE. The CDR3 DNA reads TGTGCCAGCAGCCAACGGGGGCAAAACACCGGGGAGCTGTTTTTT. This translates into CASSQRGQNTGELFF.

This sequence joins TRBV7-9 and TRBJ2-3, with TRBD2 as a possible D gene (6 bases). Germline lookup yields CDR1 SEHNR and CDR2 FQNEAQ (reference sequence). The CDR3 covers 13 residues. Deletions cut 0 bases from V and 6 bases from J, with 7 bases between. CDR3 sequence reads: CASSLARDDTQYF. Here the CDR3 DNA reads TGTGCCAGCAGCTTAGCGCGGGACGATACGCAGTATTTT.

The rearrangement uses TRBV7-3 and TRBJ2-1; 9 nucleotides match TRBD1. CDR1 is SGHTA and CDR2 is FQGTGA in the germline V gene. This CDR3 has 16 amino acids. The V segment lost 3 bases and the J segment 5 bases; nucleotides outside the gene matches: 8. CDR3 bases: TGTGCCAGCAGCTTCCCGGCCCGACAGGGGGACAATGAGCAGTTCTTC. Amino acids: CASSFPARQGDNEQFF. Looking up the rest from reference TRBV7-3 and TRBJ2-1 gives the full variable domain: GAGVSQTPSNKVTEKGKYVELRCDPISGHTALYWYRQSLGQGPEFLIYFQGTGAADDSGLPNDRFFAVRPEGSVSTLKIQRTERGDSAVYLCASSFPARQGDNEQFFGPGTRLTVL.

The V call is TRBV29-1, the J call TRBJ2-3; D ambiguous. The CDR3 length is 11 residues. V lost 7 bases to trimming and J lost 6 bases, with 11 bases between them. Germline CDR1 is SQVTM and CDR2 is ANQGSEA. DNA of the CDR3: TGCAGCGCTATAGGATCCGATACGCAGTATTTT. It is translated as CSAIGSDTQYF.

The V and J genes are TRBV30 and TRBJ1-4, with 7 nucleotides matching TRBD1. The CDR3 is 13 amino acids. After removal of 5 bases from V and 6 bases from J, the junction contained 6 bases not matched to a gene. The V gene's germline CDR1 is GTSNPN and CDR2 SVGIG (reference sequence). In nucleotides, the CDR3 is TGTGCCTGGGATGCAGGGGGGGATGAAAAACTGTTTTTT. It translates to CAWDAGGDEKLFF.

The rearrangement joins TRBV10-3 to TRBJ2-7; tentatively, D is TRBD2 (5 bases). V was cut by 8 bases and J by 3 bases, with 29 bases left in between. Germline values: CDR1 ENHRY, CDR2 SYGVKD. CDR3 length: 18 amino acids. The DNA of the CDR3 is TGTGCCATCTCAAGGCGGGTAGGGCCCGCTGATTGGGTCTACGAGCAGTACTTC. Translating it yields CAISRRVGPADWVYEQYF.